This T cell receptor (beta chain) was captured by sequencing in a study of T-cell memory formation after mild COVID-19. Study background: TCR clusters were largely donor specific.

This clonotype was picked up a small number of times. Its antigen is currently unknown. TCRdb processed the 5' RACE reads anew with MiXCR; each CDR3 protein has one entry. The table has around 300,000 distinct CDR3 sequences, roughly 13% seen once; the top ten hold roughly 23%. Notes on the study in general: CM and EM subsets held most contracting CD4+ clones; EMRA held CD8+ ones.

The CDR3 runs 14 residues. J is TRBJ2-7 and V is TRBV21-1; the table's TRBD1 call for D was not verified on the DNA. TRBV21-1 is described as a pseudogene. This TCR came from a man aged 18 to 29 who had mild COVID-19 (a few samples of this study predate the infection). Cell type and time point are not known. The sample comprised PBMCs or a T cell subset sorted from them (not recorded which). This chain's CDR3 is CASSKLRGSYEQYV. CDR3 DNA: TGTGCCAGCAGCAAACTTCGGGGGTCCTACGAGCAGTACGTC.